The clone carrying this TCR beta chain has just a few counts. Its target is not known. The data are from a study of T cell repertoires in cytomegalovirus infection. As for the study in general: Public TCR beta signatures provided an indication of both CMV infection and a matching HLA type.

Germline V gene data show CDR1 as LGHDT and CDR2 as YNNKEL (reference sequence). Trimming took 0 bases from V and 4 from J; bases not matched to a gene: 21. The CDR3 consists of 21 residues. Each CDR3 protein is one row after TCRdb ran MiXCR on the reads. The data contain approximately 990,000 distinct CDR3 sequences, approximately 31% of them singletons. The TCR originated in a human donor in good health (CMV status not recorded). Some clones in this sample may be carry-over from other donors' samples. This sample comprised cultured CD8+ T cells from PBMCs, obtained from culture after CMV antigen stimulation. The V and J genes are TRBV3-1 and TRBJ2-5; 9 bases map to TRBD2. The CDR3 nucleotides read TGTGCCAGCAGCCAAGATCGACTAGCGGAGCCAACGGTCGATTCACCAGAGACCCAGTACTTC. Translated, it gives CASSQDRLAEPTVDSPETQYF.